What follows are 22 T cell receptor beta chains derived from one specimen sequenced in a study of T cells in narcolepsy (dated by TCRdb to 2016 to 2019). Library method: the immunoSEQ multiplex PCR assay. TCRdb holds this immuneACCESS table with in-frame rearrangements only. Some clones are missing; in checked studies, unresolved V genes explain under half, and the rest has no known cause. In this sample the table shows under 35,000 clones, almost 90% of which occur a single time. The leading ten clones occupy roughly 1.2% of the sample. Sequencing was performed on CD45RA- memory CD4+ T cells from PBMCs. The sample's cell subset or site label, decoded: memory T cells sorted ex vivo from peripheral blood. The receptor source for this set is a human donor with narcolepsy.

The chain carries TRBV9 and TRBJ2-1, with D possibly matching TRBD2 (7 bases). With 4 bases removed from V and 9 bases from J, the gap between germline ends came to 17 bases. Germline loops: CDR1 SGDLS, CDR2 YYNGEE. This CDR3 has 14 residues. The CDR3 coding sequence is TGTGCCAGCAGCCGGGGGGCCTTGAGGGGTGAGCAGTTCTTC. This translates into CASSRGALRGEQFF.

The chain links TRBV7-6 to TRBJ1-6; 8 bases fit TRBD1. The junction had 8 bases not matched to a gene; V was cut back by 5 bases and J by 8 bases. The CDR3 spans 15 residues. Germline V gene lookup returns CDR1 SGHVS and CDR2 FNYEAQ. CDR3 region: CASSPWTGRDSPLHF. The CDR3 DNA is TGTGCCAGCAGCCCCTGGACAGGGAGGGATTCACCCCTCCACTTT.

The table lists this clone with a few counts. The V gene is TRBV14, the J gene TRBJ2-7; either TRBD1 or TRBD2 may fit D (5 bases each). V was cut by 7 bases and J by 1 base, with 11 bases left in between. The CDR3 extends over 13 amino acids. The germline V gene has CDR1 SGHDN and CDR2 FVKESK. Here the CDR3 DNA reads TGTGCCAGCAACCGGGACGTATCCTACGAGCAGTACTTC. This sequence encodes CASNRDVSYEQYF.

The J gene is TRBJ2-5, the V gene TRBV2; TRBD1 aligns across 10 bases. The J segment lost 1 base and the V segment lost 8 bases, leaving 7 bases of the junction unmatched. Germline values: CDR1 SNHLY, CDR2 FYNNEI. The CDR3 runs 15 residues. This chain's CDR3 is CASGTDRGPQETQYF. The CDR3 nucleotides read TGTGCCAGCGGGACAGACAGGGGGCCCCAAGAGACCCAGTACTTC.

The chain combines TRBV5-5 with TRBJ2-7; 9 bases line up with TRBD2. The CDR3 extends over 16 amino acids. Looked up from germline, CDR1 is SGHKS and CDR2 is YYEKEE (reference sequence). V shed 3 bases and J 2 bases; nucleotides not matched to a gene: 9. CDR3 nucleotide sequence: TGTGCCAGCAGCTCCTCCTTTGGCGGGGGGGCCTACGAGCAGTACTTC. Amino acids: CASSSSFGGGAYEQYF.

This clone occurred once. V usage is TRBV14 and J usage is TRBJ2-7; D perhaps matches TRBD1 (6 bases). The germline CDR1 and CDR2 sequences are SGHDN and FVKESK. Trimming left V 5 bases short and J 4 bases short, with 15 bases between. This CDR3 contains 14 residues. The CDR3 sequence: CASSLAGVLYEQYF. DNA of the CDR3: TGTGCCAGCAGCTTGGCAGGGGTCCTATACGAGCAGTACTTC.

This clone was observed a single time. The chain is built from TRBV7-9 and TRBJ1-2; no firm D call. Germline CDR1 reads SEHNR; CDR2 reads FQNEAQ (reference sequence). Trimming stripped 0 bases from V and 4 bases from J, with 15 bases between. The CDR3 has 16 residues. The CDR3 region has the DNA TGTGCCAGCAGCTTAGCCGCGTGGGTGGGAGCCTATGGCTACACCTTC. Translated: CASSLAAWVGAYGYTF.

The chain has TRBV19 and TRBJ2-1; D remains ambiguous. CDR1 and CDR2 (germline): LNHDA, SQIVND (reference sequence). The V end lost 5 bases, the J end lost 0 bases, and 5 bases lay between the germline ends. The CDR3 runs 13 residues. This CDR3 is CASSLSSYNEQFF. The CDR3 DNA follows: TGTGCCAGTAGTTTAAGCTCCTACAATGAGCAGTTCTTC.

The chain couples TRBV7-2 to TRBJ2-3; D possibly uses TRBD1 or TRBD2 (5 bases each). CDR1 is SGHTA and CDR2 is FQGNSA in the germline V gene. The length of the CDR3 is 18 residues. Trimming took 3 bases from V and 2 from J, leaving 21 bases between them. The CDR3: CASSLRGRVALYTDTQYF. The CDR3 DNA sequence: TGTGCCAGCAGCTTGAGGGGACGGGTGGCGCTATACACAGATACGCAGTATTTT.

The CDR3 nucleotides are TGCAGCGTTGACTCGACAGGCGTAGGCTATGGCTACACCTTC. Translating gives CSVDSTGVGYGYTF. The chain uses TRBV29-1 and TRBJ1-2, with a weak D call TRBD1 (6 bases). V gave up 3 bases and J gave up 4 bases, with 15 bases separating them. Looked up from germline, CDR1 is SQVTM and CDR2 is ANQGSEA. The CDR3 covers 14 residues.

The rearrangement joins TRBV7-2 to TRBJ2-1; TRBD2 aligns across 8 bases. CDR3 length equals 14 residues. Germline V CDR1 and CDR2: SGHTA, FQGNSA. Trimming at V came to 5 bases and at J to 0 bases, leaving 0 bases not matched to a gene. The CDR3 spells CASSGTSSYNEQFF. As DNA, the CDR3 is TGTGCCAGCAGCGGGACTAGCTCCTACAATGAGCAGTTCTTC.

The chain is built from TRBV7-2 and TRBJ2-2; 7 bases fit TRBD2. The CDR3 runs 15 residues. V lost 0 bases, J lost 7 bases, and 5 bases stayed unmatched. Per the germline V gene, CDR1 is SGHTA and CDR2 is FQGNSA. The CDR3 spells CASSLAKAGVGELFF. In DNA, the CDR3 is TGTGCCAGCAGCTTAGCAAAGGCGGGGGTCGGGGAGCTGTTTTTT.

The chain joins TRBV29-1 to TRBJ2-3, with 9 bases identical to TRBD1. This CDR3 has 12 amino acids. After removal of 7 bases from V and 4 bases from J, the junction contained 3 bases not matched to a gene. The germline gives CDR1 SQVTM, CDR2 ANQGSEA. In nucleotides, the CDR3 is TGCAGCGGGACAGGGGCGGCAGATACGCAGTATTTT. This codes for CSGTGAADTQYF.

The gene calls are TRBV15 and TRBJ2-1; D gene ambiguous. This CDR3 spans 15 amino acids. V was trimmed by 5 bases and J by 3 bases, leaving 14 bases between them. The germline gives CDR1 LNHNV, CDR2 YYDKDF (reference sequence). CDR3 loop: CATSAGDAIYNEQFF. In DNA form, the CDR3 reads TGTGCCACCAGCGCAGGTGACGCTATCTACAATGAGCAGTTCTTC.

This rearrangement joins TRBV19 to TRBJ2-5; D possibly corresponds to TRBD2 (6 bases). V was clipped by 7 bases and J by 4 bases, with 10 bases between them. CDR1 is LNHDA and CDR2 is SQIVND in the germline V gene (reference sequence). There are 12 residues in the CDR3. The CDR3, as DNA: TGTGCCAGTAAGGAGGGGACAGAGACCCAGTACTTC. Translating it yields CASKEGTETQYF.

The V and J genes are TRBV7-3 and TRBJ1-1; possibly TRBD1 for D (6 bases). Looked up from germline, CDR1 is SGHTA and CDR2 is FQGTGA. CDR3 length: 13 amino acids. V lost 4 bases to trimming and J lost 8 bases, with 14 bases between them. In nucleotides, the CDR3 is TGTGCCAGCAGCTCAAATTCCGGGACAGAAGCTTTCTTT. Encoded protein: CASSSNSGTEAFF.

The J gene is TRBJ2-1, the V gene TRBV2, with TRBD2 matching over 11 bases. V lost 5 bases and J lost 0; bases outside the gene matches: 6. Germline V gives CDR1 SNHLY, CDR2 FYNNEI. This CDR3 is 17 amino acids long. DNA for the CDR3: TGTGCCAGCAGTACCCATAGCGGGGGGGCCTCCTACAATGAGCAGTTCTTC. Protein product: CASSTHSGGASYNEQFF.

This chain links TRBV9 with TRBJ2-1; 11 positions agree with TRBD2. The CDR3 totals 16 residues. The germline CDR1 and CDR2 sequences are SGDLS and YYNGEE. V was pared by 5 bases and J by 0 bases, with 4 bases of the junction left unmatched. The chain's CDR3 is CASRPTSGSSYNEQFF. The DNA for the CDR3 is TGTGCCAGCAGACCAACTAGCGGGAGCTCCTACAATGAGCAGTTCTTC.

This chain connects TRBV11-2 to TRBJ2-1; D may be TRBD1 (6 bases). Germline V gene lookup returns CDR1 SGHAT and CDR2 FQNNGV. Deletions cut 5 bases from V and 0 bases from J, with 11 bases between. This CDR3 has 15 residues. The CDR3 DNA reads TGTGCCAGCAGCGGTCAGGGGAGCTCCTACAATGAGCAGTTCTTC. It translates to CASSGQGSSYNEQFF.

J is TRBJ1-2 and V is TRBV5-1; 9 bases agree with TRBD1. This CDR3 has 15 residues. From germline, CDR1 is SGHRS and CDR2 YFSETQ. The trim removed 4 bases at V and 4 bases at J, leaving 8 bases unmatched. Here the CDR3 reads CASSTGTDRGYGYTF. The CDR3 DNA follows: TGCGCCAGCAGCACGGGCACGGACAGGGGCTATGGCTACACCTTC.

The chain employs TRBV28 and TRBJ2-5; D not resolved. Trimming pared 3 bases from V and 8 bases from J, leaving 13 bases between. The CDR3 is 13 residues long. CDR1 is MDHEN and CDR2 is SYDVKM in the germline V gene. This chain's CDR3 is CASSFAALPTQYF. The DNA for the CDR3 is TGTGCCAGCAGTTTCGCGGCACTCCCCACCCAGTACTTC.

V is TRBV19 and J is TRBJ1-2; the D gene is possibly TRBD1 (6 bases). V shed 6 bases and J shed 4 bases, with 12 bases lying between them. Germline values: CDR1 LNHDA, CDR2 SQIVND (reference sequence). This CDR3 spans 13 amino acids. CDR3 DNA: TGTGCCAGTAGGGAGGGACACCCCTATGGCTACACCTTC. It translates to CASREGHPYGYTF.